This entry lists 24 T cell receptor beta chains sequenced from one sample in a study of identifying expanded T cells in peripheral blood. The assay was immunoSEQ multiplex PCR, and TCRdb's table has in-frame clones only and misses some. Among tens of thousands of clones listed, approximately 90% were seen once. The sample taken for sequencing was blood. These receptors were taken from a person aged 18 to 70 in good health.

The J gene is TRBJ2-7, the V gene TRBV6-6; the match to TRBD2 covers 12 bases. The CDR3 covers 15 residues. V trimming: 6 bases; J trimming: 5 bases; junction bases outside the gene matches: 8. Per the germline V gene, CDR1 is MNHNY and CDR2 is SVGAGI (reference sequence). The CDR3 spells CASSLGLAGKNEQYF. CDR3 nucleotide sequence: TGTGCCAGCAGCTTGGGACTAGCGGGTAAAAACGAGCAGTACTTC.

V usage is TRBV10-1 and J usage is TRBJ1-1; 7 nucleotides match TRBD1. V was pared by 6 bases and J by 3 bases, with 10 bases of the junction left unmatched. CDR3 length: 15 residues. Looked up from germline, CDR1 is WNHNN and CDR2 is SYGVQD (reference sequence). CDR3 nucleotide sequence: TGCGCCAGCAGGGGGACAGAAATCAAGGACACTGAAGCTTTCTTT. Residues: CASRGTEIKDTEAFF.

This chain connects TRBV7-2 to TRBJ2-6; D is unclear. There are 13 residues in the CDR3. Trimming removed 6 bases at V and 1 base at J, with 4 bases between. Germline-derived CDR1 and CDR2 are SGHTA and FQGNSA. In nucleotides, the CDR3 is TGTGCCAGCAGGGGATCTGGGGCCAACGTCCTGACTTTC. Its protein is CASRGSGANVLTF.

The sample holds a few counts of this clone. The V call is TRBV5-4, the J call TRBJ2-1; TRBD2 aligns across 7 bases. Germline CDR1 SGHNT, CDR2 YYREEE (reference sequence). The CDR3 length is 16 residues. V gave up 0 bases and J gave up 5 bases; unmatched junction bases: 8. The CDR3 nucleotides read TGTGCCAGCAGCTTGGTTTTGGGAGGGCCTAACAATGAGCAGTTCTTC. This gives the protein CASSLVLGGPNNEQFF.

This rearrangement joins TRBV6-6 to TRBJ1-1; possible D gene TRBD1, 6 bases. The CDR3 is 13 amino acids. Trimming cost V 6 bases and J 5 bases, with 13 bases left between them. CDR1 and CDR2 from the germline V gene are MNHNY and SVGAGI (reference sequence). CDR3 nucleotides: TGTGCCAGCAGGGGGGGGGCGCGGACTGAAGCTTTCTTT. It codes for CASRGGARTEAFF.

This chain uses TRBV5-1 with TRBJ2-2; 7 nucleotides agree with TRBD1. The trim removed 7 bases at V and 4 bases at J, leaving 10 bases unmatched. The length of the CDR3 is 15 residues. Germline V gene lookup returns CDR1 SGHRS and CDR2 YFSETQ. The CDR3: CASGETGLGTGELFF. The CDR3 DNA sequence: TGCGCCAGCGGGGAGACAGGGTTGGGCACCGGGGAGCTGTTTTTT.

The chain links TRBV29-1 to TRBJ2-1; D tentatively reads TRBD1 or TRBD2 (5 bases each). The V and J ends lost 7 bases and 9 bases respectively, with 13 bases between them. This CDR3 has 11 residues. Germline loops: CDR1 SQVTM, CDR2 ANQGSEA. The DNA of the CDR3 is TGCAGCGCCGACCTTGGGGGTGAGCAGTTCTTC. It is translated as CSADLGGEQFF.

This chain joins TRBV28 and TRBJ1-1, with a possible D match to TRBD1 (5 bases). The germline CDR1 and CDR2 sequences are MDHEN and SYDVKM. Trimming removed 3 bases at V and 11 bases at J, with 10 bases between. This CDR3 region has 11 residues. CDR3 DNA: TGTGCCAGCAGTTTGGGGGGGTTGGCTTTCTTT. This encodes CASSLGGLAFF.

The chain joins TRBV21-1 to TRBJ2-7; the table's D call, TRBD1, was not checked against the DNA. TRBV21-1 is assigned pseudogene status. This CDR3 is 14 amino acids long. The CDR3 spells CASSTPTGTYEQYF. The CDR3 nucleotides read TGTGCCAGCAGCACTCCCACAGGGACCTACGAGCAGTACTTC.

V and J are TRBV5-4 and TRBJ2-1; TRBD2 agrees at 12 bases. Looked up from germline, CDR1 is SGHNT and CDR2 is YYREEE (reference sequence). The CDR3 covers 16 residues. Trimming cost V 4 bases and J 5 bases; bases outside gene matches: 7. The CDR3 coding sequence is TGTGCCAGCAGCCCGAGGACTAGCGGGGAGGACAATGAGCAGTTCTTC. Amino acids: CASSPRTSGEDNEQFF.

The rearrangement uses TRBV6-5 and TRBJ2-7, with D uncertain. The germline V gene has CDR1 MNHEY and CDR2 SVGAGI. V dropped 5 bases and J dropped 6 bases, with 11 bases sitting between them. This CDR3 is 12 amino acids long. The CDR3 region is CASSNPNFEQYF. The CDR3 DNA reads TGTGCCAGCAGTAACCCGAATTTCGAGCAGTACTTC.

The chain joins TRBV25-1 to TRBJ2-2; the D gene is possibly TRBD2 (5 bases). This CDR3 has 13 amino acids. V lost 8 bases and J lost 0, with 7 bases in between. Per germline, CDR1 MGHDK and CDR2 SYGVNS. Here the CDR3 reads CASGSANTGELFF. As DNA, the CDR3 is TGTGCCAGCGGGAGCGCGAACACCGGGGAGCTGTTTTTT.

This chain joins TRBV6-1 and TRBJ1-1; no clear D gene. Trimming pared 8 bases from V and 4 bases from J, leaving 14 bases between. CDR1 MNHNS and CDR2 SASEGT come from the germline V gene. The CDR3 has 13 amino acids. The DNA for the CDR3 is TGTGCCAGCCTTCCGGGGTCGAGCACTGAAGCTTTCTTT. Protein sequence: CASLPGSSTEAFF.

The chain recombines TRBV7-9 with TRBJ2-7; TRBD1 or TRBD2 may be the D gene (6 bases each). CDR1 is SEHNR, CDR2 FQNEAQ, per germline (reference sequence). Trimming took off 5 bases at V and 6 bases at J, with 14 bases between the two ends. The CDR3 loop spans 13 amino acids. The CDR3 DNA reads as TGTGCCAGCAGCCTAGGGGGGCGAAGCGAGCAGTACTTC. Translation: CASSLGGRSEQYF.

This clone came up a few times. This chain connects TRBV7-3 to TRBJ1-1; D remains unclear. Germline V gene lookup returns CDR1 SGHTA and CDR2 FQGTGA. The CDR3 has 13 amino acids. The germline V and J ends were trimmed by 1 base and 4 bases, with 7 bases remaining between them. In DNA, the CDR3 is TGTGCCAGCAGCTTAAATCCGGGCACTGAAGCTTTCTTT. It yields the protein CASSLNPGTEAFF.

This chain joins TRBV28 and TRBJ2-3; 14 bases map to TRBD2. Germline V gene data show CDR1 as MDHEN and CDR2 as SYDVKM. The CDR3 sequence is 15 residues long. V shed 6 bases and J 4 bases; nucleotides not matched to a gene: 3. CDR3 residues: CASRRTSGRPDTQYF. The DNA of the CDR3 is TGTGCCAGCAGAAGGACTAGCGGGAGGCCAGATACGCAGTATTTT.

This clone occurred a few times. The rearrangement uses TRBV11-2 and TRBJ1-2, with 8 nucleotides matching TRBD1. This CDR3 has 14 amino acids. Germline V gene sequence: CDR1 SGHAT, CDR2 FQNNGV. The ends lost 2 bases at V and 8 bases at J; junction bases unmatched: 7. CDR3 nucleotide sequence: TGTGCCAGCAGCTTAAGTCAGGGGGCCAAGGGCTACACCTTC. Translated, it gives CASSLSQGAKGYTF.

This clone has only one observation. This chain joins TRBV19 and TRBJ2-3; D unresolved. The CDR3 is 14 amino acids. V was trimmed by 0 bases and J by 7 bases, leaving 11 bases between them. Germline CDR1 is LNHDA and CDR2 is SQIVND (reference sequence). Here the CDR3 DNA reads TGTGCCAGTAGTATAGACAGCGAGATTCATACGCAGTATTTT. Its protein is CASSIDSEIHTQYF. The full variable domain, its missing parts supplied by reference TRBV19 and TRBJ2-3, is DGGITQSPKYLFRKEGQNVTLSCEQNLNHDAMYWYRQDPGQGLRLIYYSQIVNDFQKGDIAEGYSVSREKKESFPLTVTSAQKNPTAFYLCASSIDSEIHTQYFGPGTRLTVL.

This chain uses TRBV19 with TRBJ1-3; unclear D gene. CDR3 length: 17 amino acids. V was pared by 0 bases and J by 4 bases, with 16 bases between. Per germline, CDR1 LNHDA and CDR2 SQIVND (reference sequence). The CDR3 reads CASSIEAPVGNGNTIYF. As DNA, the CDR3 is TGTGCCAGTAGTATAGAGGCCCCGGTAGGGAACGGAAACACCATATATTTT.

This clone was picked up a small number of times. The CDR3 loop is CASSLMGPGTEAFF. The CDR3 DNA sequence: TGTGCCAGCAGCTTAATGGGACCTGGGACTGAAGCTTTCTTT. This rearrangement joins TRBV7-3 to TRBJ1-1; a possible D gene is TRBD1 (5 bases). The germline V gene has CDR1 SGHTA and CDR2 FQGTGA. The CDR3 is made up of 14 amino acids. Between the trimmed V and J ends, which lost 1 base and 5 bases, there was a span of 11 bases.

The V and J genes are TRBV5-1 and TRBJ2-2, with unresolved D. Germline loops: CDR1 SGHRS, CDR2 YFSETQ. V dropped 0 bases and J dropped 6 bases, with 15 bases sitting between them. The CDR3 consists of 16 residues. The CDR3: CASSLAWGTLSGELFF. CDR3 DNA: TGCGCCAGCAGCTTGGCCTGGGGTACTCTATCCGGGGAGCTGTTTTTT.

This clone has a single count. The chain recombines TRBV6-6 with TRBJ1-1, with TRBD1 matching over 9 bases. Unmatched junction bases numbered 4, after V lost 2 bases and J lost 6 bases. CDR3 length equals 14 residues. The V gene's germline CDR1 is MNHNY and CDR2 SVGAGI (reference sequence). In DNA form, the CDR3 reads TGTGCCAGCAGTTACGTACAGGGGGCCGCTGAAGCTTTCTTT. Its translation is CASSYVQGAAEAFF.

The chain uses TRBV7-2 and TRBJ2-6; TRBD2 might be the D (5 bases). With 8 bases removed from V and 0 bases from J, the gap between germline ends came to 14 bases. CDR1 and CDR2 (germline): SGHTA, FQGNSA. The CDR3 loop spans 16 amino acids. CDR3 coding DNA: TGTGCCAGCGGACTCTCCCGGACCTCTGGGGCCAACGTCCTGACTTTC. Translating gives CASGLSRTSGANVLTF.

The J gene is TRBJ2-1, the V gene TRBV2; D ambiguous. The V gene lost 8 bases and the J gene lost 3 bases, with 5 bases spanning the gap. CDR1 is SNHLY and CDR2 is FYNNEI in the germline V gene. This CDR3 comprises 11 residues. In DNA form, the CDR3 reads TGTGCCAGCGTTTACTACAATGAGCAGTTCTTC. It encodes CASVYYNEQFF.